These 3 T cell receptor beta chains were sequenced from one sample in a study of T cell responses to AZD1222 COVID-19 vaccine. Using immunoSEQ multiplex PCR, the repertoire was profiled, and TCRdb retains in-frame clones only, with some absent. The table shows around 99,000 clones, with more than 70% occurring only once. Sequenced here: peripheral blood, sampled on day 0 of AZD1222 vaccination. The origin of the receptors is an adult in good health.

The rearrangement uses TRBV2 and TRBJ1-1, with D possibly being TRBD1 (5 bases). V lost 6 bases and J lost 1, with 15 bases in between. Looked up from germline, CDR1 is SNHLY and CDR2 is FYNNEI. The CDR3 is 15 amino acids. The CDR3 sequence: CASRRTGGRNTEAFF. Here the CDR3 DNA reads TGTGCCAGCAGGAGAACAGGAGGACGGAACACTGAAGCTTTCTTT.

This clone appeared a single time. The gene calls are TRBV7-5 and TRBJ2-3; the D call of TRBD2 is as the table states it, not checked on the DNA. TRBV7-5 is designated a pseudogene. The CDR3 contains 15 residues. The CDR3 nucleotides read TGTGTCAGAAGCCTAGGGCGGGACTATGGAGATACGCAGTATTTT. It encodes CVRSLGRDYGDTQYF.

This rearrangement joins TRBV9 to TRBJ1-1, with D uncertain. The CDR3 totals 14 residues. V was cut by 0 bases and J by 1 base, with 7 bases left in between. CDR1 SGDLS and CDR2 YYNGEE come from the germline V gene. CDR3 in amino acids: CASSVAQENTEAFF. The DNA of the CDR3 is TGTGCCAGCAGCGTAGCCCAGGAGAACACTGAAGCTTTCTTT.